Below are 10 T cell receptor beta chains sequenced from a single sample in a study of control samples from healthy donors and cancer patients. Using immunoSEQ multiplex PCR, the repertoire was profiled, and TCRdb retains in-frame clones only, with some absent. This sample yields 85,000 to 95,000 clones, of which around 89% are seen a single time; about an eighth belongs to the top ten. The sample was blood. Every receptor here comes from a woman in her sixties or seventies in good health.

The chain links TRBV6-5 to TRBJ2-5; TRBD1 is a possible D gene (6 bases). Trimming removed 6 bases at V and 5 bases at J, with 19 bases between. From germline, CDR1 is MNHEY and CDR2 SVGAGI. The CDR3 has 15 amino acids. CDR3 sequence (DNA): TGTGCCAGCAGATCCCCCGTGGGGGCAGGGGAGACCCAGTACTTC. Its protein is CASRSPVGAGETQYF.

This chain uses TRBV5-6 with TRBJ2-5; 7 bases map to TRBD1. The CDR3 length is 13 residues. V trimming: 4 bases; J trimming: 2 bases; junction bases outside the gene matches: 2. Germline lookup yields CDR1 SGHDT and CDR2 YYEEEE. CDR3 amino acids: CASSVGQQETQYF. The CDR3 coding sequence is TGTGCCAGCAGCGTGGGACAGCAAGAGACCCAGTACTTC.

The chain carries TRBV6-5 and TRBJ1-3; D is undetermined. V lost 5 bases and J 0 bases, leaving 5 bases between the germline ends. Germline CDR1 and CDR2: MNHEY and SVGAGI. This CDR3 has 13 amino acids. CDR3 sequence reads: CASSLLSGNTIYF. The CDR3 coding sequence is TGTGCCAGCAGTCTTCTCTCTGGAAACACCATATATTTT.

The V gene is TRBV5-1, the J gene TRBJ1-1; D perhaps matches TRBD1 (5 bases). V was trimmed by 3 bases and J by 4 bases, leaving 13 bases between them. The CDR3 is 14 residues long. Germline CDR1 reads SGHRS; CDR2 reads YFSETQ. CDR3: CASSSGIKGTEAFF. In nucleotides, the CDR3 is TGCGCCAGCAGCTCAGGGATAAAGGGCACTGAAGCTTTCTTT.

The gene calls are TRBV11-3 and TRBJ2-5; 10 bases fit TRBD2. This CDR3 has 16 residues. From germline, CDR1 is SGHNT and CDR2 YENEEA. V shed 5 bases, J shed 3 bases, and the junction held 9 bases outside the gene matches. The CDR3 region has the DNA TGTGCCAGCAGCCTCGGACTAGCGGATACCAAAGAGACCCAGTACTTC. Residues: CASSLGLADTKETQYF.

The chain has TRBV29-1 and TRBJ1-3; D remains unclear. The CDR3 is 13 amino acids. Germline CDR1 is SQVTM and CDR2 is ANQGSEA. The V gene lost 4 bases and the J gene lost 0 bases, with 7 bases spanning the gap. The CDR3 nucleotides read TGCAGCGTTGTGCGAGACTCTGGAAACACCATATATTTT. Translated, it gives CSVVRDSGNTIYF. The entire variable domain, with the rest obtained from reference TRBV29-1 and TRBJ1-3, is as follows: SAVISQKPSRDICQRGTSLTIQCQVDSQVTMMFWYRQQPGQSLTLIATANQGSEATYESGFVIDKFPISRPNLTFSTLTVSNMSPEDSSIYLCSVVRDSGNTIYFGEGSWLTVV.

The chain combines TRBV30 with TRBJ1-2; 7 bases are a match to TRBD1. This CDR3 region has 12 residues. Germline V gene lookup returns CDR1 GTSNPN and CDR2 SVGIG (reference sequence). V shed 4 bases, J shed 8 bases, and the junction held 7 bases outside the gene matches. CDR3 in amino acids: CAWTRDRGGYTF. DNA for the CDR3: TGTGCCTGGACCCGGGACAGAGGAGGCTACACCTTC.

This chain links TRBV7-2 with TRBJ1-5; the match to TRBD1 covers 8 bases. The CDR3 spans 18 residues. V shed 5 bases, J shed 2 bases, and the junction held 14 bases outside the gene matches. The germline V gene has CDR1 SGHTA and CDR2 FQGNSA. For the CDR3, the DNA is TGTGCCAGCAGCCCAGGACAGGGTGTCGACGTTGGCAATCAGCCCCAGCATTTT. This sequence encodes CASSPGQGVDVGNQPQHF.

This chain links TRBV6-5 with TRBJ2-3, with D tentatively TRBD2 (6 bases). Germline CDR1 and CDR2: MNHEY and SVGAGI. Trimming stripped 7 bases from V and 0 bases from J, with 14 bases between. This CDR3 comprises 15 residues. The CDR3, as DNA: TGTGCCAGCAAAAGACTAGGTCAGAGCACAGATACGCAGTATTTT. Translation gives CASKRLGQSTDTQYF.

The rearrangement joins TRBV3-1 (or the pseudogene TRBV3-2) to TRBJ2-1, with 8 bases matching TRBD2. J was trimmed by 5 bases and V by 8 bases; bases with no gene match: 11. Germline V gene sequence: CDR1 LGHDT, CDR2 YNNKEL (reference sequence). The CDR3 is 15 residues long. The chain's CDR3 is CASAVAGGNDNEQFF. The DNA of the CDR3 is TGTGCCAGCGCCGTCGCGGGAGGCAACGACAATGAGCAGTTCTTC.